These 6 T cell receptor beta chains were all obtained from the same sample, sequenced in a study of blood T cells in healthy people across ages. PCR was performed a second time for roughly 7 to 11 cycles using a sample-barcoded 5' primer and a J-beta primer mix. TCRdb reprocessed the 5' RACE reads with MiXCR, giving one entry per CDR3 protein. The sample lists 1,800,000 or so distinct CDR3 sequences, 30% to 40% occurring once. Input material: blood. These receptors originate from a human donor in good health.

This chain links TRBV28 with TRBJ2-5; 9 nucleotides match TRBD1. The J call could be wrong; TRBJ2-7 is a better fit for the DNA end. Germline lookup yields CDR1 MDHEN and CDR2 SYDVKM. The CDR3 sequence is 14 residues long. CDR3 region: CASRTGQGTGEQYF. CDR3 sequence (DNA): TGTGCCAGCAGAACGGGACAGGGTACCGGCGAGCAGTACTTC.

The chain combines TRBV3-1 with TRBJ2-3; no firm D call. V shed 1 base and J shed 4 bases, with 6 bases lying between them. There are 13 residues in the CDR3. The germline V gene has CDR1 LGHDT and CDR2 YNNKEL (reference sequence). The CDR3 DNA is TGTGCCAGCAGCCAAGTTGTCCCAGATACGCAGTATTTT. Its translation: CASSQVVPDTQYF.

The chain recombines TRBV7-6 with TRBJ1-6; TRBD1 aligns across 7 bases. V gave up 0 bases and J gave up 6 bases; unmatched junction bases: 2. Germline V gives CDR1 SGHVS, CDR2 FNYEAQ. CDR3 length equals 15 residues. This chain's CDR3 is CASSLARDSNSPLHF. In DNA, the CDR3 is TGTGCCAGCAGCTTAGCCCGGGACAGTAATTCACCCCTCCACTTT. The full variable domain, its missing parts supplied by reference TRBV7-6 and TRBJ1-6, is GAGVSQSPRYKVTKRGQDVALRCDPISGHVSLYWYRQALGQGPEFLTYFNYEAQQDKSGLPNDRFSAERPEGSISTLTIQRTEQRDSAMYRCASSLARDSNSPLHFGNGTRLTVT.

V gene TRBV7-9 combines with J gene TRBJ1-2; TRBD1 is a possible D gene (5 bases). Germline-derived CDR1 and CDR2 are SEHNR and FQNEAQ (reference sequence). The CDR3 has 14 residues. The V and J ends lost 2 bases and 7 bases respectively, with 14 bases between them. The CDR3 sequence: CASSLLLGASGYTF. The CDR3 nucleotides are TGTGCCAGCAGCTTATTATTAGGGGCAAGTGGCTACACCTTC.

This clonotype appeared a few times. V gene TRBV5-1 combines with J gene TRBJ1-2; TRBD1 matches at 9 bases. Germline V gene lookup returns CDR1 SGHRS and CDR2 YFSETQ. The CDR3 loop spans 16 amino acids. With 4 bases clipped from V and 4 bases from J, the junction kept 11 bases outside the gene matches. The CDR3 coding sequence is TGCGCCAGCAGCCGGGGACAGGGCCGAATTCCCTATGGCTACACCTTC. It yields the protein CASSRGQGRIPYGYTF.

The V and J genes are TRBV11-1 and TRBJ2-4; 7 bases align to TRBD2. Near its end, the DNA agrees better with TRBJ2-7, so the J call may be wrong. Germline assignment: CDR1 SGHAT and CDR2 FQDESV (reference sequence). This CDR3 is 23 amino acids long. Here the CDR3 DNA reads TGTGCCAGCAGCTTAGCCCCAGTTGGCGGGGGACTTAATCTCCTTCATCGAACCTACGAGCAGTACTTC. It codes for CASSLAPVGGGLNLLHRTYEQYF.